The following is a T cell receptor (beta chain) sequence with its context. The data were obtained in a study of blood T cell repertoires in COVID-19. This CDR3 has 14 amino acids. V dropped 0 bases and J dropped 3 bases, with 8 bases sitting between them. Germline values: CDR1 LGHDT, CDR2 YNNKEL (reference sequence). The authors' processing: Reference gene primer amplification in the assay estimated nucleated cell counts. Assay: immunoSEQ multiplex PCR; the TCRdb copy retains only in-frame clones and omits some. The DNA gave D and trimming, while V, J and clone size come from that table. The sample lists fewer than 350,000 clones; roughly nine tenths were seen once.

This receptor was taken from a woman aged 60-75 years with COVID-19, enrolled during active disease. J is TRBJ1-1 and V is TRBV3-1 (or the pseudogene TRBV3-2), with D uncertain. Sequencing was done on a sample of peripheral blood. CDR3 region: CASSQDLEDTEAFF. Here the CDR3 DNA reads TGTGCCAGCAGCCAAGATCTGGAGGACACTGAAGCTTTCTTT.